The next 32 T cell receptor beta chains were all read from a single sample in a study of response to subunit inactivated influenza vaccine. TCRdb analysed the RT-PCR reads with MiXCR anew, one entry per CDR3 protein. The sample has 500,000 to 550,000 distinct CDR3 sequences; under 30% are singletons. These data are also associated with another study on T cells expressing NK-cell markers. From that paper: 5'RACE template switching with UMIs generated TCR beta cDNA.

The source material was CD4+ T cells sorted from PBMCs, sampled less than 13 days after vaccination. Receptors originate from a man aged 45 to 65 who received an inactivated influenza vaccine.

The chain recombines TRBV3-1 with TRBJ2-4; D uncertain. V dropped 7 bases and J dropped 11 bases, with 15 bases sitting between them. This CDR3 has 12 residues. In germline, CDR1 is LGHDT, CDR2 YNNKEL (reference sequence). The CDR3 loop reads CASIAGDSVQYF. In DNA form, the CDR3 reads TGTGCCAGCATCGCTGGGGATTCCGTTCAGTACTTC.

V and J are TRBV4-1 and TRBJ2-2; 9 bases line up with TRBD1. The CDR3 consists of 15 residues. The V and J ends lost 2 bases and 3 bases, in that order; junction bases with no gene match: 1. CDR1 is MGHRA, CDR2 YSYEKL, per germline. CDR3 DNA sequence: TGCGCCAGCAGCCAACGACAGGGGGACACCGGGGAGCTGTTTTTT. Amino acids: CASSQRQGDTGELFF.

The gene calls are TRBV5-5 and TRBJ2-5; D is perhaps TRBD1 (5 bases). Trimming shortened V by 0 bases and J by 4 bases, and 10 bases separated the two germline ends. Germline CDR1 is SGHKS and CDR2 is YYEKEE (reference sequence). The CDR3 totals 14 residues. CDR3 region: CASSLEMGRETQYF. DNA for the CDR3: TGTGCCAGCAGCTTGGAAATGGGGCGAGAGACCCAGTACTTC.

This clonotype was observed a handful of times. This rearrangement joins TRBV27 to TRBJ1-1; a possible D gene is TRBD1 (5 bases). Germline CDR1 is MNHEY and CDR2 is SMNVEV (reference sequence). The CDR3 consists of 15 residues. Trimming left V 2 bases short and J 0 bases short, with 10 bases between. The CDR3 here is CASSLQGGMNTEAFF. The CDR3, as DNA: TGTGCCAGCAGTTTACAGGGAGGTATGAACACTGAAGCTTTCTTT.

The CDR3 is CASSSPGGRLKYF. The CDR3 DNA reads as TGTGCCAGCAGTTCTCCAGGGGGGCGGTTGAAGTATTTT. This rearrangement joins TRBV6-5 to TRBJ2-3, with D possibly matching TRBD1 (7 bases). V lost 4 bases and J lost 13, with 18 bases in between. Germline V gene sequence: CDR1 MNHEY, CDR2 SVGAGI. There are 13 residues in the CDR3.

This clonotype has a handful of counts. The chain combines TRBV12-3 or TRBV12-4 with TRBJ2-7, with D unresolved. The CDR3 length is 14 residues. Trimming removed 2 bases from V and 2 bases from J, with 10 bases in between. The CDR3 DNA is TGTGCCAGCAGTTTATTCGGGCCAGCCTACGAGCAGTACTTC. It codes for CASSLFGPAYEQYF.

This clonotype was picked up many times. The chain recombines TRBV7-2 with TRBJ2-3, with 12 bases identical to TRBD2. V dropped 8 bases and J dropped 0; count of bases not matched to a gene: 3. The CDR3 sequence is 15 residues long. The germline V gene has CDR1 SGHTA and CDR2 FQGNSA. This CDR3 is CASGLAGGSTDTQYF. The DNA of the CDR3 is TGTGCCAGCGGTCTAGCGGGGGGGAGCACAGATACGCAGTATTTT. Full variable domain (missing parts from reference TRBV7-2 and TRBJ2-3): GAGVSQSPSNKVTEKGKDVELRCDPISGHTALYWYRQSLGQGLEFLIYFQGNSAPDKSGLPSDRFSAERTGGSVSTLTIQRTQQEDSAVYLCASGLAGGSTDTQYFGPGTRLTVL.

The chain links TRBV20-1 to TRBJ1-1; D uncertain. The CDR3 runs 15 residues. Trimming took 2 bases from V and 0 from J, leaving 13 bases between them. Germline V gives CDR1 DFQATT, CDR2 SNEGSKA (reference sequence). CDR3 in DNA: TGCAGTGCTAGAAGTTTCGGACGGATGAACACTGAAGCTTTCTTT. Residues: CSARSFGRMNTEAFF.

J is TRBJ2-5 and V is TRBV7-8; 8 nucleotides line up with TRBD2. CDR1 and CDR2 (germline): SGHVS, FQNEAQ. The V gene end was trimmed by 5 bases and the J gene end by 1 base; junction bases not matched to a gene: 9. This CDR3 has 16 residues. The CDR3 DNA follows: TGTGCCAGCAGCGCCTTCGCGGGGGGATTCCAAGAGACCCAGTACTTC. The encoded protein is CASSAFAGGFQETQYF. Combining the CDR3 with reference TRBV7-8 and TRBJ2-5 gives the whole variable domain GAGVSQSPRYKVAKRGQDVALRCDPISGHVSLFWYQQALGQGPEFLTYFQNEAQLDKSGLPSDRFFAERPEGSVSTLKIQRTQQEDSAVYLCASSAFAGGFQETQYFGPGTRLLVL.

This clonotype appeared a few times. The CDR3 here is CASSPTTGITTEAFF. CDR3 in DNA: TGTGCCAGCAGCCCTACGACAGGGATCACGACTGAAGCTTTCTTT. The rearrangement uses TRBV7-2 and TRBJ1-1, with 7 bases matching TRBD1. The junction had 11 bases not matched to a gene; V was cut back by 5 bases and J by 5 bases. Germline CDR1 SGHTA, CDR2 FQGNSA. CDR3 length: 15 residues.

This clonotype has a handful of counts. V is TRBV20-1 and J is TRBJ1-4, with a tentative D call TRBD1 (5 bases). CDR1 is DFQATT, CDR2 SNEGSKA, per germline (reference sequence). The CDR3 consists of 14 residues. Trimming stripped 4 bases from V and 4 bases from J, with 13 bases between. CDR3 in amino acids: CSAMVAQDNEKLFF. The CDR3 bases are TGCAGTGCTATGGTGGCACAGGATAATGAAAAACTGTTTTTT.

The genes are TRBV7-9 and TRBJ1-1, with D possibly being TRBD1 (5 bases). The CDR3 spans 14 residues. Germline loops: CDR1 SEHNR, CDR2 FQNEAQ (reference sequence). V lost 4 bases and J lost 3, with 12 bases in between. The CDR3 loop is CASSWGGRYTEAFF. In DNA form, the CDR3 reads TGTGCCAGCAGCTGGGGGGGTCGGTACACTGAAGCTTTCTTT.

The chain has TRBV18 and TRBJ2-4; no reliable D call. The CDR3 runs 19 residues. Trimming took off 0 bases at V and 0 bases at J, with 18 bases between the two ends. Per the germline V gene, CDR1 is KGHSH and CDR2 is LQKENI. The CDR3 loop reads CASSPPARLGDLAKNIQYF. Here the CDR3 DNA reads TGTGCCAGCTCACCACCGGCCAGGTTGGGCGATCTAGCCAAAAACATTCAGTACTTC.

This clonotype was seen ten or more times. The chain is built from TRBV20-1 and TRBJ1-1; D uncertain. CDR3 size: 8 residues. Germline V lookup: CDR1 DFQATT, CDR2 SNEGSKA (reference sequence). Trimming shortened V by 6 bases and J by 9 bases, and 5 bases separated the two germline ends. The CDR3, as DNA: TGCAGTGCCCCACAAGCTTTCTTT. This encodes CSAPQAFF.

The chain employs TRBV4-3 and TRBJ1-1, with TRBD1 identical over 7 bases. Germline CDR1 LGHNA, CDR2 YSLEER. Trimming removed 1 base from V and 1 base from J; junction bases left unmatched: 3. The CDR3 runs 15 residues. CDR3 protein: CASSQVGQQNTEAFF. CDR3 nucleotide sequence: TGCGCCAGCAGCCAAGTGGGACAGCAGAACACTGAAGCTTTCTTT.

This clonotype was counted ten times or more. The rearrangement links TRBV7-9 to TRBJ2-1, with 9 nucleotides matching TRBD1. This CDR3 spans 16 amino acids. The germline CDR1 and CDR2 sequences are SEHNR and FQNEAQ (reference sequence). With 4 bases clipped from V and 6 bases from J, the junction kept 10 bases outside the gene matches. The CDR3 here is CASSSLSGTGFNEQFF. CDR3 in DNA: TGTGCCAGCAGCTCCCTCTCCGGGACAGGGTTCAATGAGCAGTTCTTC.

The genes are TRBV20-1 and TRBJ2-3, with D possibly TRBD1 on 6 matching bases. With 2 bases removed from V and 1 base from J, the gap between germline ends came to 19 bases. From germline, CDR1 is DFQATT and CDR2 SNEGSKA (reference sequence). The CDR3 spans 17 residues. In DNA form, the CDR3 reads TGCAGTGCTAGACGAGCCAACAGGGTCGGCGGCACAGATACGCAGTATTTT. Its protein is CSARRANRVGGTDTQYF.

The chain employs TRBV7-2 and TRBJ2-2, with a weak D call TRBD2 (6 bases). Trimming shortened V by 6 bases and J by 4 bases, and 15 bases separated the two germline ends. The CDR3 runs 15 residues. The germline V gene encodes CDR1 SGHTA and CDR2 FQGNSA. The CDR3 sequence is CASRLALASTGELFF. CDR3 in DNA: TGTGCCAGCAGGCTAGCTCTAGCGTCCACCGGGGAGCTGTTTTTT.

The rearrangement joins TRBV10-3 to TRBJ2-1, with TRBD2 matching over 15 bases. The V and J ends lost 9 bases and 12 bases, in that order; junction bases with no gene match: 3. In germline, CDR1 is ENHRY, CDR2 SYGVKD. The CDR3 spans 12 residues. This chain's CDR3 is CAMGTSGGPQFF. DNA for the CDR3: TGTGCCATGGGGACTAGCGGGGGGCCGCAGTTCTTC.

This clonotype was seen only a few times. The chain has TRBV13 and TRBJ1-2; D is undetermined. Per the germline V gene, CDR1 is PRHDT and CDR2 is FYEKMQ (reference sequence). V lost 1 base and J 4 bases, leaving 10 bases between the germline ends. The CDR3 spans 14 residues. CDR3 sequence: CASSLVGIRYGYTF. The CDR3 DNA sequence: TGTGCCAGCAGCTTAGTGGGCATACGCTATGGCTACACCTTC. Complete variable domain (other parts from reference TRBV13 and TRBJ1-2): AAGVIQSPRHLIKEKRETATLKCYPIPRHDTVYWYQQGPGQDPQFLISFYEKMQSDKGSIPDRFSAQQFSDYHSELNMSSLELGDSALYFCASSLVGIRYGYTFGSGTRLTVV.

The chain is built from TRBV5-5 and TRBJ2-3; D may match TRBD1 or TRBD2 (6 bases each). There are 17 residues in the CDR3. Trimming left V 0 bases short and J 5 bases short, with 19 bases between. Germline lookup yields CDR1 SGHKS and CDR2 YYEKEE (reference sequence). The CDR3 region has the DNA TGTGCCAGCAGCTTGGTATGGGGGGCAGGGGTGCAAGATACGCAGTATTTT. This translates into CASSLVWGAGVQDTQYF.

The chain couples TRBV14 to TRBJ2-3; the match to TRBD2 covers 8 bases. CDR1 and CDR2 (germline): SGHDN, FVKESK. Trimming at V came to 1 base and at J to 4 bases, leaving 4 bases not matched to a gene. The CDR3 consists of 15 residues. The CDR3 DNA follows: TGTGCCAGCAGCCAAGGCGGGGGGTTTTCAGATACGCAGTATTTT. It codes for CASSQGGGFSDTQYF. Combining the CDR3 with reference TRBV14 and TRBJ2-3 gives the whole variable domain EAGVTQFPSHSVIEKGQTVTLRCDPISGHDNLYWYRRVMGKEIKFLLHFVKESKQDESGMPNNRFLAERTGGTYSTLKVQPAELEDSGVYFCASSQGGGFSDTQYFGPGTRLTVL.

The V call is TRBV7-9, the J call TRBJ2-1; D might be TRBD1 (6 bases). CDR3 length: 16 amino acids. Germline V gene lookup returns CDR1 SEHNR and CDR2 FQNEAQ (reference sequence). V was cut by 1 base and J by 6 bases, with 16 bases left in between. CDR3 sequence (DNA): TGTGCCAGCAGCTTAGTAATGGGCAGGGGATCCAATGAGCAGTTCTTC. Translation gives CASSLVMGRGSNEQFF.

On this clonotype: No conserved phenylalanine or tryptophan ends this CDR3, so it is likely a read error. The chain uses TRBV12-3 or TRBV12-4 and TRBJ2-3; D unclear. The ends were cut back, 0 bases at V and 0 bases at J, with 4 bases in the middle. The CDR3 contains 14 residues. CDR3 in amino acids: CASSLAGSTDTQYL. The CDR3 DNA is TGTGCCAGCAGTTTAGCGGGCAGCACAGATACGCAGTATTTA.

The rearrangement uses TRBV7-8 and TRBJ1-1; the match to TRBD1 covers 7 bases. The CDR3 has 17 residues. Germline CDR1 is SGHVS and CDR2 is FQNEAQ. V dropped 0 bases and J dropped 1; count of bases not matched to a gene: 8. The CDR3 protein is CASSLARAGGKNTEAFF. The CDR3 DNA sequence: TGTGCCAGCAGCTTAGCGAGGGCAGGGGGAAAGAACACTGAAGCTTTCTTT.

This clonotype has more than one count but fewer than ten. The genes are TRBV10-3 and TRBJ2-6; 8 bases fit TRBD2. The germline V gene has CDR1 ENHRY and CDR2 SYGVKD. CDR3 length: 18 amino acids. V trimming: 0 bases; J trimming: 3 bases; junction bases outside the gene matches: 7. The CDR3: CAISESIAGTRGANVLTF. CDR3 DNA: TGTGCCATCAGTGAGTCAATAGCGGGGACGCGTGGGGCCAACGTCCTGACTTTC.

This clonotype was seen repeatedly, ten times or more. The CDR3 DNA sequence: TGCAGTGCTAGAGACGGACAGGTCGCCAAAAACATTCAGTACTTC. This gives the protein CSARDGQVAKNIQYF. V and J are TRBV20-1 and TRBJ2-4, with TRBD1 identical over 7 bases. With 0 bases clipped from V and 1 base from J, the junction kept 3 bases outside the gene matches. Germline V gives CDR1 DFQATT, CDR2 SNEGSKA (reference sequence). The CDR3 is made up of 15 amino acids.

The chain couples TRBV7-2 to TRBJ2-1; D perhaps matches TRBD1 (6 bases). The germline V and J ends were trimmed by 1 base and 5 bases, with 12 bases remaining between them. The CDR3 is 15 amino acids. Germline values: CDR1 SGHTA, CDR2 FQGNSA. Here the CDR3 reads CASSLVVGQNNEQFF. The CDR3 bases are TGTGCCAGCAGCTTAGTTGTAGGACAGAACAATGAGCAGTTCTTC. Combining the CDR3 with reference TRBV7-2 and TRBJ2-1 gives the whole variable domain GAGVSQSPSNKVTEKGKDVELRCDPISGHTALYWYRQSLGQGLEFLIYFQGNSAPDKSGLPSDRFSAERTGGSVSTLTIQRTQQEDSAVYLCASSLVVGQNNEQFFGPGTRLTVL.

This clonotype turned up a few times. The genes are TRBV7-9 and TRBJ2-5; 12 nucleotides align to TRBD2. Looked up from germline, CDR1 is SEHNR and CDR2 is FQNEAQ (reference sequence). J lost 2 bases, V lost 0 bases, and 4 bases had no gene match. The CDR3 covers 17 residues. The CDR3 DNA reads TGTGCCAGCAGCTTAGCCGCGGGACTAGCGGGTCAAGAGACCCAGTACTTC. This translates into CASSLAAGLAGQETQYF.

The genes are TRBV28 and TRBJ2-7; D is possibly TRBD2 (6 bases). The length of the CDR3 is 14 residues. Germline V gene sequence: CDR1 MDHEN, CDR2 SYDVKM. V shed 6 bases and J shed 2 bases, with 14 bases lying between them. The CDR3: CASRPSWGAYEQYF. The CDR3 DNA sequence: TGTGCCAGCAGACCCTCGTGGGGGGCCTACGAGCAGTACTTC.

This clonotype was observed a few times. The chain uses TRBV5-1 and TRBJ2-1; 13 bases match TRBD2. Germline V gene sequence: CDR1 SGHRS, CDR2 YFSETQ. The J segment lost 4 bases and the V segment lost 1 base, leaving 5 bases of the junction unmatched. There are 17 residues in the CDR3. The CDR3 DNA is TGCGCCAGCAGCTTGACTAGCGGGGGGGCCCATTACAATGAGCAGTTCTTC. Translated, it gives CASSLTSGGAHYNEQFF. Supplemented by reference TRBV5-1 and TRBJ2-1, the full variable domain reads KAGVTQTPRYLIKTRGQQVTLSCSPISGHRSVSWYQQTPGQGLQFLFEYFSETQRNKGNFPGRFSGRQFSNSRSEMNVSTLELGDSALYLCASSLTSGGAHYNEQFFGPGTRLTVL.

The CDR3 DNA sequence: TGTGCCAGCAGTGAATCCGCGGGAGGGCCAGGGGAGACCCAGTACTTC. It specifies CASSESAGGPGETQYF. This chain connects TRBV25-1 to TRBJ2-5; 9 bases map to TRBD2. This CDR3 has 16 amino acids. Germline V gene sequence: CDR1 MGHDK, CDR2 SYGVNS. With V trimmed by 1 base and J by 5 bases, 8 bases remained unmatched.